The clone carrying this TCR beta chain appeared a few times. Antigen specificity is unknown. Germline CDR1 is KGHSH and CDR2 is LQKENI. The CDR3 is made up of 16 amino acids. V lost 4 bases to trimming and J lost 3 bases; unmatched junction nucleotides: 12. This specimen belongs to a study of T-cell memory formation after mild COVID-19. Study information: Largely, the TCR clusters proved donor specific.

TCRdb re-called the 5' RACE reads through MiXCR, storing one row per CDR3 protein. The sample has approximately 400,000 distinct CDR3 sequences, 20% to 25% seen once; the top ten hold roughly 8.7%. Study-level points and caveats: Clones that contracted from day 15 to 85 had balanced CD4/CD8; later expanders were CD4+ biased. Chiefly within CM and EM were the contracting CD4+ clones; CD8+ ones were within EMRA.

V and J are TRBV18 and TRBJ2-7, with 7 bases matching TRBD1. This receptor was obtained from an adult woman who had mild COVID-19 (a few samples of this study predate the infection). Cell type and time point are not known. Sequencing used PBMCs or a T cell subset sorted from them (not recorded which). CDR3 in amino acids: CASSLSGTESHYEQYF. CDR3 in DNA: TGTGCCAGCTCACTTTCCGGGACAGAGTCTCACTACGAGCAGTACTTC.